The 19 T cell receptor beta chains listed next were all sequenced from one sample in a study of T cell responses to AZD1222 COVID-19 vaccine (dated by TCRdb to the early 2020s). In light of the paper, this sample's time point label describes: baseline before first vaccination. Library construction relied on the immunoSEQ multiplex PCR assay. TCRdb re-hosts the immuneACCESS table, in-frame sequences only. Its copies lack some clones; in the studies checked, an unresolved V gene accounts for under half of them, and the cause for the rest is not known. Here the sample has 140,000 to 150,000 clones; more than 85% occur a single time. The leading ten clones occupy 1.5% to 2% of the sample. The specimen was peripheral blood, collected on day 0 of AZD1222 vaccination. These receptors were taken from an adult in good health.

This chain joins TRBV2 and TRBJ1-2, with 7 bases that match TRBD1. This CDR3 spans 14 amino acids. Germline V gives CDR1 SNHLY, CDR2 FYNNEI. The junction had 6 bases not matched to a gene; V was cut back by 5 bases and J by 3 bases. The CDR3 coding sequence is TGTGCCAGCAGTCTAACAACAGGGGACTATGGCTACACCTTC. This gives the protein CASSLTTGDYGYTF.

This chain joins TRBV11-2 and TRBJ1-1; D not certain. CDR1 is SGHAT and CDR2 is FQNNGV in the germline V gene. The ends were cut back, 3 bases at V and 5 bases at J, with 7 bases in the middle. The CDR3 sequence is 12 residues long. Written as DNA, the CDR3 is TGTGCCAGCAGCTTCGAGGGTACTGAAGCTTTCTTT. As protein: CASSFEGTEAFF.

This chain links TRBV3-1 (or the pseudogene TRBV3-2) with TRBJ1-6; D is possibly TRBD1 (5 bases). Trimming pared 0 bases from V and 5 bases from J, leaving 14 bases between. Germline V CDR1 and CDR2: LGHDT, YNNKEL (reference sequence). The CDR3 has 17 amino acids. The CDR3 sequence: CASSQEGAELNNSPLHF. CDR3 nucleotide sequence: TGTGCCAGCAGCCAAGAAGGGGCAGAACTTAATAATTCACCCCTCCACTTT.

The rearrangement links TRBV7-9 to TRBJ1-1; D gene unclear. CDR1 is SEHNR and CDR2 is FQNEAQ in the germline V gene (reference sequence). The CDR3 spans 13 residues. V was shortened by 5 bases and J by 2 bases, with 9 bases between the two germline ends. The CDR3 bases are TGTGCCAGCAGCCCACGTATTAACACTGAAGCTTTCTTT. It codes for CASSPRINTEAFF.

This chain links TRBV2 with TRBJ2-7; no reliable D call. CDR1 and CDR2 from the germline V gene are SNHLY and FYNNEI. There are 13 residues in the CDR3. V gave up 4 bases and J gave up 0 bases, with 7 bases separating them. Written as DNA, the CDR3 is TGTGCCAGCAGTGTGGCCGGCTCCTACGAGCAGTACTTC. This codes for CASSVAGSYEQYF.

This CDR3 reads CASSLGSRYNSPLHF. The CDR3 DNA is TGTGCCAGCAGCTTGGGATCCCGATATAATTCACCCCTCCACTTT. The J gene is TRBJ1-6, the V gene TRBV7-2; D gene unclear. V lost 3 bases to trimming and J lost 4 bases, with 10 bases between them. Germline CDR1 is SGHTA and CDR2 is FQGNSA. CDR3 length: 15 residues.

The gene calls are TRBV18 and TRBJ1-1; D is undetermined. Trimming removed 2 bases at V and 0 bases at J, with 10 bases between. The CDR3 contains 15 residues. CDR1 is KGHSH, CDR2 LQKENI, per germline. The CDR3 DNA follows: TGTGCCAGCTCACCAATGGGAAGCATGAACACTGAAGCTTTCTTT. Encoded protein: CASSPMGSMNTEAFF.

The chain joins TRBV7-9 to TRBJ1-1; 12 positions agree with TRBD1. V lost 2 bases and J lost 0; bases outside the gene matches: 7. Germline values: CDR1 SEHNR, CDR2 FQNEAQ (reference sequence). This CDR3 is 18 amino acids long. CDR3 nucleotides: TGTGCCAGCAGCTTACCACCGGGACAGGGGGCTTTGAACACTGAAGCTTTCTTT. Its protein is CASSLPPGQGALNTEAFF.

The chain has TRBV2 and TRBJ1-4; possible D gene TRBD1, 6 bases. Germline CDR1 reads SNHLY; CDR2 reads FYNNEI. The CDR3 has 18 residues. V lost 5 bases to trimming and J lost 1 base, with 20 bases between them. Written as DNA, the CDR3 is TGTGCCAGCAGTCCGAAATGGGGGGCCGTTGTAACTAATGAAAAACTGTTTTTT. This encodes CASSPKWGAVVTNEKLFF. Full variable domain (missing parts from reference TRBV2 and TRBJ1-4): EPEVTQTPSHQVTQMGQEVILRCVPISNHLYFYWYRQILGQKVEFLVSFYNNEISEKSEIFDDQFSVERPDGSNFTLKIRSTKLEDSAMYFCASSPKWGAVVTNEKLFFGSGTQLSVL.

The rearrangement links TRBV5-1 to TRBJ2-6; D unresolved. The CDR3 is 15 residues long. CDR1 and CDR2 (germline): SGHRS, YFSETQ. The V gene lost 3 bases and the J gene lost 0 bases, with 7 bases spanning the gap. The CDR3 bases are TGCGCCAGCAGCTCCGACAACTCTGGGGCCAACGTCCTGACTTTC. It encodes CASSSDNSGANVLTF.

The chain carries TRBV12-3 or TRBV12-4 and TRBJ1-1; D is possibly TRBD1 (5 bases). This CDR3 has 13 amino acids. Trimming took off 6 bases at V and 4 bases at J, with 12 bases between the two ends. The CDR3 here is CASSPAGGTEAFF. CDR3 coding DNA: TGTGCCAGCAGCCCGGCGGGGGGCACTGAAGCTTTCTTT.

The chain combines TRBV6-2 or TRBV6-3 with TRBJ1-5; possible D gene TRBD1, 6 bases. Germline lookup yields CDR1 MNHEY and CDR2 SVGEGT. V lost 5 bases and J 2 bases, leaving 10 bases between the germline ends. The CDR3 is made up of 14 amino acids. DNA of the CDR3: TGTGCCAGCAGTGACAGGAGCGGCAATCAGCCCCAGCATTTT. Amino acids: CASSDRSGNQPQHF.

The J gene is TRBJ2-1, the V gene TRBV7-9, with 8 bases that match TRBD2. Germline CDR1 reads SEHNR; CDR2 reads FQNEAQ (reference sequence). This CDR3 contains 15 residues. V lost 1 base, J lost 2 bases, and 1 base stayed unmatched. The CDR3 bases are TGTGCCAGCAGCTTAGTGCGGGGGGCCTACAATGAGCAGTTCTTC. Protein sequence: CASSLVRGAYNEQFF.

The J gene is TRBJ2-5, the V gene TRBV5-1; D could derive from TRBD1 or TRBD2 (5 bases each). The CDR3 spans 14 residues. The ends were cut back, 4 bases at V and 0 bases at J, with 10 bases in the middle. CDR1 and CDR2 (germline): SGHRS, YFSETQ. The CDR3: CASSGGAYQETQYF. CDR3 bases: TGCGCCAGCAGCGGGGGTGCGTACCAAGAGACCCAGTACTTC.

This clone was observed a single time. J is TRBJ1-2 and V is TRBV6-5; no definite D call. V shed 6 bases and J shed 5 bases, with 19 bases lying between them. Germline CDR1 is MNHEY and CDR2 is SVGAGI. This CDR3 is 15 amino acids long. Written as DNA, the CDR3 is TGTGCCAGCAGCATAAACAGAGGAGAGCTATATGGCTACACCTTC. Protein sequence: CASSINRGELYGYTF.

This chain links TRBV20-1 with TRBJ1-1, with unresolved D. Trimming stripped 4 bases from V and 8 bases from J, with 11 bases between. The CDR3 consists of 11 residues. The V gene's germline CDR1 is DFQATT and CDR2 SNEGSKA (reference sequence). CDR3 sequence (DNA): TGCAGTGCTAACAAGGTTGACGAAGCTTTCTTT. Amino acid sequence: CSANKVDEAFF.

The chain has TRBV7-2 and TRBJ1-1; 8 bases match TRBD1. Trimming took 5 bases from V and 11 from J; bases not matched to a gene: 16. The CDR3 runs to 15 residues. Germline V gene sequence: CDR1 SGHTA, CDR2 FQGNSA. CDR3 in DNA: TGTGCCAGCAGCCGTCTTGGGACAGGCTCCTGGGTGGCTTTCTTT. Translated: CASSRLGTGSWVAFF.

This chain connects TRBV7-9 to TRBJ2-7, with D tentatively TRBD1 (5 bases). Trimming took 4 bases from V and 6 from J, leaving 19 bases between them. CDR3 size: 15 residues. Germline CDR1 reads SEHNR; CDR2 reads FQNEAQ (reference sequence). The CDR3 here is CASSSDADQGREQYF. The CDR3 nucleotides read TGTGCCAGCAGCTCAGACGCAGACCAGGGTCGCGAGCAGTACTTC.

The chain couples TRBV30 to TRBJ1-1; TRBD1 agrees at 9 bases. The CDR3 extends over 15 amino acids. The germline V gene has CDR1 GTSNPN and CDR2 SVGIG (reference sequence). V lost 5 bases, J lost 6 bases, and 13 bases stayed unmatched. The CDR3 is CAWGYRDRVFAEAFF. The CDR3 DNA follows: TGTGCCTGGGGTTACCGGGACAGGGTGTTCGCTGAAGCTTTCTTT.